These 17 T cell receptor beta chains were sequenced from one sample in a study of patients and donors after allogeneic stem cell transplantation. TCRdb fed the RT-PCR reads into MiXCR, producing one record per CDR3 protein. This sample has about a million distinct CDR3 sequences; around 17% occur once, and the top ten carry 5% to 6.5%. Material for sequencing was blood, either unsorted or a sorted T cell fraction (not recorded which). The receptors shown here come from a human donor who was either an allogeneic HSCT recipient or a stem cell or donor lymphocyte infusion donor (not recorded which). It is not recorded whose cells these are; they may come from a transplant donor.

This clonotype was observed a few times. The gene calls are TRBV12-3 or TRBV12-4 and TRBJ1-2, with D perhaps matching TRBD1 (5 bases). V dropped 4 bases and J dropped 4 bases, with 13 bases sitting between them. The CDR3 length is 14 residues. The CDR3 loop is CASSSGPFTYGYTF. The CDR3 nucleotides are TGTGCCAGCAGTTCAGGGCCGTTTACCTATGGCTACACCTTC.

This clonotype was detected only a few times. The chain has TRBV9 and TRBJ1-1, with D possibly TRBD1 on 5 matching bases. In germline, CDR1 is SGDLS, CDR2 YYNGEE. The CDR3 loop spans 13 amino acids. Trimming stripped 0 bases from V and 5 bases from J, with 8 bases between. This chain's CDR3 is CASSVGGRTEAFF. The CDR3 DNA follows: TGTGCCAGCAGCGTAGGGGGGAGAACTGAAGCTTTCTTT.

The chain links TRBV29-1 to TRBJ1-1; D is perhaps TRBD1 (5 bases). CDR1 SQVTM and CDR2 ANQGSEA come from the germline V gene. Trimming removed 3 bases from V and 6 bases from J, with 8 bases in between. CDR3 length: 11 amino acids. In nucleotides, the CDR3 is TGCAGCGTTGACAAGGGGCCTGAAGCTTTCTTT. It yields the protein CSVDKGPEAFF.

The chain links TRBV20-1 to TRBJ2-7; 15 bases fit TRBD2. The length of the CDR3 is 18 residues. Germline V gives CDR1 DFQATT, CDR2 SNEGSKA (reference sequence). V gave up 0 bases and J gave up 5 bases; unmatched junction bases: 11. The chain's CDR3 is CSARDWTSGRVPPDEQYF. For the CDR3, the DNA is TGCAGTGCTAGAGATTGGACTAGCGGGAGGGTGCCCCCCGACGAGCAGTACTTC.

V usage is TRBV2 and J usage is TRBJ2-7; 10 bases map to TRBD2. V lost 1 base to trimming and J lost 4 bases; unmatched junction nucleotides: 4. Germline CDR1 and CDR2: SNHLY and FYNNEI. The CDR3 has 15 amino acids. In DNA form, the CDR3 reads TGTGCCAGCAGTGAAGATTGGACTAGCGGATACGAGCAGTACTTC. Protein product: CASSEDWTSGYEQYF.

The V gene is TRBV25-1, the J gene TRBJ1-6, with TRBD1 as a possible D gene (6 bases). The V end lost 4 bases, the J end lost 6 bases, and 10 bases lay between the germline ends. This CDR3 has 14 residues. CDR1 is MGHDK, CDR2 SYGVNS, per germline. DNA of the CDR3: TGTGCCAGCAGTGGCGGACAGCTTAATTCACCCCTCCACTTT. Its translation: CASSGGQLNSPLHF.

The rearrangement links TRBV6-5 to TRBJ2-3, with TRBD2 matching 8 bases. Per the germline V gene, CDR1 is MNHEY and CDR2 is SVGAGI. The junction had 2 bases not matched to a gene; V was cut back by 1 base and J by 5 bases. There are 14 residues in the CDR3. As DNA, the CDR3 is TGTGCCAGCAGTTACTGGACTAGCCGAGATACGCAGTATTTT. The encoded protein is CASSYWTSRDTQYF.

The chain is built from TRBV7-9 and TRBJ1-4; D remains ambiguous. The CDR3 contains 14 residues. From germline, CDR1 is SEHNR and CDR2 FQNEAQ (reference sequence). The germline V and J ends were trimmed by 1 base and 11 bases, with 14 bases remaining between them. This chain's CDR3 is CASSLVAEGNKLFF. The CDR3 DNA reads TGTGCCAGCAGCTTAGTGGCCGAGGGAAACAAACTGTTTTTT.

This clonotype was seen more than once but under ten times. The gene calls are TRBV29-1 and TRBJ2-3; 10 nucleotides line up with TRBD2. Unmatched junction bases numbered 7, after V lost 4 bases and J lost 3 bases. Germline CDR1 reads SQVTM; CDR2 reads ANQGSEA. The CDR3 contains 15 residues. CDR3 amino acids: CSVGPLAGVTDTQYF. The CDR3 nucleotides read TGCAGCGTTGGGCCCCTAGCGGGAGTGACAGATACGCAGTATTTT.

At least ten counts were recorded for this clonotype. The chain is built from TRBV6-1 and TRBJ1-2; 8 bases align to TRBD1. This CDR3 has 17 residues. Germline V gene data show CDR1 as MNHNS and CDR2 as SASEGT. V shed 5 bases and J 1 base; nucleotides not matched to a gene: 12. The DNA of the CDR3 is TGTGCCAGCAGTCAACGGGACAGGCTAATCCTTAACTATGGCTACACCTTC. It specifies CASSQRDRLILNYGYTF.

V gene TRBV5-5 combines with J gene TRBJ2-7; TRBD1 agrees at 8 bases. This CDR3 has 16 residues. With V trimmed by 4 bases and J by 5 bases, 14 bases remained unmatched. Germline loops: CDR1 SGHKS, CDR2 YYEKEE (reference sequence). The CDR3 nucleotides read TGTGCCAGCAGCCCCAACCCTACAGGGGGTTTAAACGAGCAGTACTTC. It codes for CASSPNPTGGLNEQYF.

This clonotype was observed at least ten times. The chain recombines TRBV12-3 or TRBV12-4 with TRBJ1-1, with D possibly matching TRBD1 (5 bases). V lost 1 base and J 7 bases, leaving 10 bases between the germline ends. This CDR3 is built from 13 residues. CDR3 sequence reads: CASSLGAGIEAFF. The CDR3 nucleotides are TGTGCCAGCAGTTTAGGTGCAGGGATTGAAGCTTTCTTT.

Only one count was recorded for this clonotype. The CDR3 DNA reads TGCGCCAGCAATACCGACAGAACAACCTACAATGAGCAGTTCTTC. This sequence encodes CASNTDRTTYNEQFF. V and J are TRBV5-1 and TRBJ2-1, with a weak D call TRBD1 (5 bases). The germline CDR1 and CDR2 sequences are SGHRS and YFSETQ. The V end lost 6 bases, the J end lost 2 bases, and 15 bases lay between the germline ends. The CDR3 loop spans 15 amino acids. The variable domain in full, completed from reference TRBV5-1 and TRBJ2-1, reads KAGVTQTPRYLIKTRGQQVTLSCSPISGHRSVSWYQQTPGQGLQFLFEYFSETQRNKGNFPGRFSGRQFSNSRSEMNVSTLELGDSALYLCASNTDRTTYNEQFFGPGTRLTVL.

This clonotype has only a few counts. The V and J genes are TRBV7-2 and TRBJ2-5; D is ambiguous. V was shortened by 1 base and J by 5 bases, with 8 bases between the two germline ends. Germline V gene lookup returns CDR1 SGHTA and CDR2 FQGNSA. The CDR3 sequence is 13 residues long. DNA for the CDR3: TGTGCCAGCAGCTTAGTTCGCTGGGAGACCCAGTACTTC. Amino acids: CASSLVRWETQYF.

A word on this clonotype: The junction differs from germline at one of its ends, possibly a read error. The V and J genes are TRBV2 and TRBJ2-7, with D perhaps TRBD1 (6 bases). Germline values: CDR1 SNHLY, CDR2 FYNNEI. The CDR3 is 14 amino acids. The DNA for the CDR3 is TGTGCCAGCAGCCCGAATCGGCAGGGGAGCGAGCGGTACTTC. Encoded protein: CASSPNRQGSERYF.

The chain is built from TRBV6-4 and TRBJ1-2; TRBD1 aligns across 8 bases. This CDR3 is 15 amino acids long. The trim removed 6 bases at V and 8 bases at J, leaving 14 bases unmatched. From germline, CDR1 is MRHNA and CDR2 SNTAGT. Written as DNA, the CDR3 is TGTGCCAGCAGCGAAACAGGCCAGGGGGCGTCAGGCTACACCTTC. It specifies CASSETGQGASGYTF.

This clonotype was seen a few times. V usage is TRBV15 and J usage is TRBJ1-3; a possible D gene is TRBD1 (5 bases). CDR1 LNHNV and CDR2 YYDKDF come from the germline V gene (reference sequence). The CDR3 sequence is 17 residues long. Trimming removed 6 bases from V and 4 bases from J, with 22 bases in between. The CDR3 DNA is TGTGCCACCAGTAGACAGCTTAGTACGGGAACGGGAAACACCATATATTTT. This gives the protein CATSRQLSTGTGNTIYF.